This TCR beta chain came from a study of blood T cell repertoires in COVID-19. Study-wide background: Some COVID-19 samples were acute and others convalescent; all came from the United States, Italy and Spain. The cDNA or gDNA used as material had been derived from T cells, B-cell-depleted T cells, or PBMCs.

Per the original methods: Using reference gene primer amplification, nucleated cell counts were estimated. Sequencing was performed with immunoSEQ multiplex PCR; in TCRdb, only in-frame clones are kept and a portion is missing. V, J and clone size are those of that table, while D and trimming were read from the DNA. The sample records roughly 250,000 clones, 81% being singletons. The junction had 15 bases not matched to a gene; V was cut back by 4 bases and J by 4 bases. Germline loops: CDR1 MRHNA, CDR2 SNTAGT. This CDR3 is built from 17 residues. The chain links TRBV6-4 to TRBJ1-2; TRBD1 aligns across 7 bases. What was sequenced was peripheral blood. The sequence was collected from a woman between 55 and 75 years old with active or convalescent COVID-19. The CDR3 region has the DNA TGTGCCAGCAGTGCCGGGACAGCCCCTATCCCCCTCTATGGCTACACCTTC. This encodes CASSAGTAPIPLYGYTF.